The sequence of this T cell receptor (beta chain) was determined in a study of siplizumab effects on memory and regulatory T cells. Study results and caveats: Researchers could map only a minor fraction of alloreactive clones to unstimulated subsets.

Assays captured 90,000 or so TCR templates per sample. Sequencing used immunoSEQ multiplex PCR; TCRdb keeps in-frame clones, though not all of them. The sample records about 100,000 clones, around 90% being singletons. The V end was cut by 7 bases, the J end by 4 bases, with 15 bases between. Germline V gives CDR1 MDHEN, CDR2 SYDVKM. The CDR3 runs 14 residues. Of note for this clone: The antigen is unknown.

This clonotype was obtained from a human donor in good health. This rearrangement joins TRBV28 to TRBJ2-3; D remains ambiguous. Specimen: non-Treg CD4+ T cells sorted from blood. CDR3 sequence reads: CASTNSLVADTQYF. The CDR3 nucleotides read TGTGCCAGCACCAATTCCTTAGTAGCAGATACGCAGTATTTT. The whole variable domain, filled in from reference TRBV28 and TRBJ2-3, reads DVKVTQSSRYLVKRTGEKVFLECVQDMDHENMFWYRQDPGLGLRLIYFSYDVKMKEKGDIPEGYSVSREKKERFSLILESASTNQTSMYLCASTNSLVADTQYFGPGTRLTVL.